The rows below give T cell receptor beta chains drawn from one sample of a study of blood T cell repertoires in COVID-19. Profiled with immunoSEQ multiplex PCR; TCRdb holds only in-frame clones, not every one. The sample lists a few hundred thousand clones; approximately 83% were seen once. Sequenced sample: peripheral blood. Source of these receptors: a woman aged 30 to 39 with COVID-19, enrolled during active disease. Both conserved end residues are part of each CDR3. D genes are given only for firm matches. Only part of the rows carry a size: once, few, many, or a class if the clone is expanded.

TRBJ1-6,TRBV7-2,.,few,CASSLLGRNSPLHF,TGTGCCAGCAGCTTGTTGGGGCGGAATTCACCCCTCCACTTT
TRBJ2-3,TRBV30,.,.,CAWSIGGGGDTQYF,TGTGCCTGGAGTATAGGCGGAGGAGGGGATACGCAGTATTTT
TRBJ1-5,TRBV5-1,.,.,CASSLVQGQGPQHF,TGCGCCAGCAGCTTGGTTCAGGGTCAAGGGCCCCAGCATTTT
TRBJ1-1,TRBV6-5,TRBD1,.,CASRAEGTANTEAFF,TGTGCCAGCAGGGCCGAAGGGACAGCCAACACTGAAGCTTTCTTT
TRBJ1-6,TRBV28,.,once,CASSLFSLKSSYNSPLHF,TGTGCCAGCAGTTTATTCTCCCTCAAGAGCTCCTATAATTCACCCCTCCACTTT
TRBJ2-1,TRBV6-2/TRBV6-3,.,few,CASSYPSYNEQFF,TGTGCCAGCAGTTACCCTTCGTACAATGAGCAGTTCTTC
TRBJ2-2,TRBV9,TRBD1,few,CASRKTGDNTGELFF,TGTGCCAGCAGAAAGACAGGGGACAACACCGGGGAGCTGTTTTTT
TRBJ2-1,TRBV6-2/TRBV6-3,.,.,CASTPRGGTAYNEQFF,TGTGCCAGCACCCCCCGGGGTGGTACAGCCTACAATGAGCAGTTCTTC
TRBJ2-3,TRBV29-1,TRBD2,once,CSVEALGTSGRNRMSTDTQYF,TGCAGCGTTGAAGCCTTGGGGACTAGCGGGAGGAACCGTATGAGCACAGATACGCAGTATTTT
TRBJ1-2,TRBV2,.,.,CASSEALLGQGYTF,TGTGCCAGCAGTGAAGCGCTTCTGGGGCAGGGCTACACCTTC
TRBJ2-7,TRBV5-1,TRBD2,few,CASSLTSGSDEQYF,TGCGCCAGCAGCTTGACTAGCGGGAGCGACGAGCAGTACTTC
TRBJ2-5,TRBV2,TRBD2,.,CASSPTTSGGETQYF,TGTGCCAGCAGTCCTACGACTAGCGGGGGTGAGACCCAGTACTTC
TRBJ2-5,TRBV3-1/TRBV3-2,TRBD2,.,CASSQLAGGQETQYF,TGTGCCAGCAGCCAATTAGCGGGAGGTCAAGAGACCCAGTACTTC
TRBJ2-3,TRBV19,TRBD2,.,CAVQGLAGSTDTQYF,TGTGCCGTACAGGGACTAGCGGGGAGCACAGATACGCAGTATTTT
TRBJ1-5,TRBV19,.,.,CASSMSSRNHQPQHF,TGTGCCAGTAGTATGAGCTCTCGTAATCATCAGCCCCAGCATTTT
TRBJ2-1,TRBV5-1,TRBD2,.,CASSLGSGGANEQFF,TGCGCCAGCAGCTTGGGTAGCGGGGGGGCGAATGAGCAGTTCTTC
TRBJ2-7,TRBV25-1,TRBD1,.,CASSAGQVYEQYF,TGTGCCAGCAGTGCGGGACAGGTGTACGAGCAGTACTTC
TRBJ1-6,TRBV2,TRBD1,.,CASSTGQNSPLHF,TGTGCCAGCAGTACGGGACAGAATTCACCCCTCCACTTT
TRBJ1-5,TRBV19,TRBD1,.,CASSIPPDRGPNQPQHF,TGTGCCAGTAGTATACCCCCCGACAGGGGCCCGAATCAGCCCCAGCATTTT
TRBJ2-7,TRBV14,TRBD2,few,CASSPLPGREDSYEQYF,TGTGCCAGCAGCCCCCTCCCAGGGCGGGAGGACTCCTACGAGCAGTACTTC
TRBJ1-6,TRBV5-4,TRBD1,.,CASSLDRAEGVDSPLHF,TGTGCCAGCAGCCTTGACAGGGCTGAGGGGGTGGATTCACCCCTCCACTTT
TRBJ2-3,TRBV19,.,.,CASSIASADTQYF,TGTGCCAGTAGTATCGCTAGCGCAGATACGCAGTATTTT
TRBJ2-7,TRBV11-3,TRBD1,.,CASSLSGTAYEQYF,TGTGCCAGCAGCTTAAGTGGGACAGCCTACGAGCAGTACTTC
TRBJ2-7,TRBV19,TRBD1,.,CASSTGTASYEQYF,TGTGCCAGTAGTACCGGGACAGCTAGCTACGAGCAGTACTTC
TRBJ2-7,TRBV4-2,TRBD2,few,CASSLGLAGGVGRAYEQYF,TGTGCCAGCAGCCTGGGACTAGCGGGAGGAGTGGGGAGGGCCTACGAGCAGTACTTC
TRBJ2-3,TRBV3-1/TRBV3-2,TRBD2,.,CASSQERENPDTQYF,TGTGCCAGCAGCCAAGAGCGGGAGAATCCAGATACGCAGTATTTT
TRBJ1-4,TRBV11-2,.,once,CASSPGQFLTNEKLFF,TGTGCCAGCAGCCCCGGACAGTTTCTAACTAATGAAAAACTGTTTTTT
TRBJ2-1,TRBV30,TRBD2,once,CAWSTSGASQFF,TGTGCCTGGAGTACTAGCGGGGCCAGCCAGTTCTTC
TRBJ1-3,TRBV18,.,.,CASSPLGEGRSGNTIYF,TGTGCCAGCTCACCACTCGGTGAGGGCAGATCTGGAAACACCATATATTTT
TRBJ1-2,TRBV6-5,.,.,CASSYSQGPLYGYTF,TGTGCCAGCAGTTACTCACAGGGCCCTTTATATGGCTACACCTTC
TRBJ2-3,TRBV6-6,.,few,CASSYVGQGTDTQYF,TGTGCCAGCAGTTACGTGGGACAAGGCACAGATACGCAGTATTTT
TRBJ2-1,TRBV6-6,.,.,CASSSRTDQFF,TGTGCCAGCAGTTCTCGGACAGATCAGTTCTTC
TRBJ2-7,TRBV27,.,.,CASGAFPSEQYF,TGTGCCAGCGGGGCCTTTCCAAGCGAGCAGTACTTC
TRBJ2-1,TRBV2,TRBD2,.,CASGRQREEQFF,TGTGCCAGCGGGAGACAGCGGGAGGAGCAGTTCTTC
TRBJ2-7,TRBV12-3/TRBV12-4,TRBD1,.,CASSLGQPYEQYF,TGTGCCAGCAGTTTGGGACAGCCCTACGAGCAGTACTTC
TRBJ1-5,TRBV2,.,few,CASSVGVQPQHF,TGTGCCAGCAGTGTAGGGGTCCAGCCCCAGCATTTT
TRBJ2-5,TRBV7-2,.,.,CASSLGGWGETQYF,TGTGCCAGCAGCTTAGGAGGGTGGGGAGAGACCCAGTACTTC
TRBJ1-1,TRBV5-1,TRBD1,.,CASSPGQGSMNTEAFF,TGCGCCAGCAGCCCGGGACAGGGGTCCATGAACACTGAAGCTTTCTTT
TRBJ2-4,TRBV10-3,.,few,CAISEARTGVGKNIQYF,TGTGCCATCAGTGAGGCCAGGACGGGGGTAGGCAAAAACATTCAGTACTTC
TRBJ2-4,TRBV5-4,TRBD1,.,CASSSFGRGIVKNIQYF,TGTGCCAGCAGCTCCTTCGGCAGGGGGATTGTCAAAAACATTCAGTACTTC
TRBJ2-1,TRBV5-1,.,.,CASSFSGSNEQFF,TGCGCCAGCAGCTTTTCTGGGAGCAATGAGCAGTTCTTC
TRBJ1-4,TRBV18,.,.,CASSPPGMQVNEKLFF,TGTGCCAGCTCACCACCGGGCATGCAGGTTAATGAAAAACTGTTTTTT
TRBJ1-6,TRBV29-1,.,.,CSGDRGDNSPLHF,TGCAGCGGTGACCGGGGGGATAATTCACCCCTCCACTTT
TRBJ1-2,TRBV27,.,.,CASSLSRAPLGGYTF,TGTGCCAGCAGTTTATCGAGGGCCCCCTTGGGTGGCTACACCTTC
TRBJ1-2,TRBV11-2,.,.,CASSFDPRAASYYGYTF,TGTGCCAGCAGCTTCGACCCCAGGGCAGCCTCCTACTATGGCTACACCTTC
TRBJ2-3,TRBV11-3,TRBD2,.,CASSPGRLAGVPDTQYF,TGTGCCAGCAGCCCGGGACGGCTAGCGGGAGTACCAGATACGCAGTATTTT
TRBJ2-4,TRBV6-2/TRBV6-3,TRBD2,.,CASTPGTSGRRSINIQYF,TGTGCCAGCACCCCCGGGACTAGCGGGAGAAGAAGTATAAACATTCAGTACTTC
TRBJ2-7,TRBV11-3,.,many,CASSSQGSSYEQYF,TGTGCCAGCAGCTCGCAGGGATCTTCCTACGAGCAGTACTTC